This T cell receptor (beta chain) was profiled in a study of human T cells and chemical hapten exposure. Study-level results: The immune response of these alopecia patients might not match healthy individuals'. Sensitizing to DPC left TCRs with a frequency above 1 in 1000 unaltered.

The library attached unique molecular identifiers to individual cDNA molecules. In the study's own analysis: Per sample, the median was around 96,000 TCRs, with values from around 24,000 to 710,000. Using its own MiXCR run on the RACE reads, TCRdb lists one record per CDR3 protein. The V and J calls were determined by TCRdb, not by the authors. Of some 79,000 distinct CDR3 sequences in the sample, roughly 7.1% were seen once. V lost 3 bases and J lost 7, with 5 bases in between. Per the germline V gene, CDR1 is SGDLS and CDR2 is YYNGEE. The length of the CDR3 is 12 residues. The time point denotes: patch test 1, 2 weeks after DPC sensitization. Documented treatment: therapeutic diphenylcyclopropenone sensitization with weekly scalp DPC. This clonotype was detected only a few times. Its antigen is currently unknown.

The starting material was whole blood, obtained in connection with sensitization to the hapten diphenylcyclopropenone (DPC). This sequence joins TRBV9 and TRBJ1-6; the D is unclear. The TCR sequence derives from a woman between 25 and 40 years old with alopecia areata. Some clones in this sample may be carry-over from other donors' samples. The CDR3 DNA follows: TGTGCCAGCAGCGGACTGAATTCACCCCTCCACTTT. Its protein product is CASSGLNSPLHF.